Below are 26 T cell receptor beta chains sequenced from a single sample in a study of Ad26.COV2.S vaccination and SARS-CoV-2 variants. Treatment specified: some 19 received Ad26.COV2.S at low or high dose, single or two shots; about five received placebo; per-sample allocation not given. On day 63 after the first injection, vaccine and placebo recipients gave samples. Some clones are missing from TCRdb's copy, which holds only in-frame ones; the method was immunoSEQ multiplex PCR. The table includes approximately 500,000 clones, around 90% detected once. Sequencing was performed on peripheral blood, taken in a trial of Ad26.COV2.S vaccine versus placebo. All receptors derive from a person between 18 and 59 years old who received the Ad26.COV2.S COVID-19 vaccine or a placebo.

The chain has TRBV9 and TRBJ2-5, with D perhaps TRBD1 (6 bases). Germline V lookup: CDR1 SGDLS, CDR2 YYNGEE. V was cut by 4 bases and J by 2 bases, with 9 bases left in between. CDR3 length: 13 residues. Here the CDR3 reads CASSFTGQETQYF. As DNA, the CDR3 is TGTGCCAGCAGCTTCACAGGGCAAGAGACCCAGTACTTC.

The V call is TRBV27, the J call TRBJ1-2; 10 bases agree with TRBD1. V lost 8 bases, J lost 5 bases, and 2 bases stayed unmatched. This CDR3 is built from 12 residues. CDR1 is MNHEY, CDR2 SMNVEV, per germline (reference sequence). The CDR3 sequence: CASRQGAYGYTF. The CDR3 DNA follows: TGTGCCAGCCGACAGGGGGCATATGGCTACACCTTC.

The chain employs TRBV6-1 and TRBJ1-6; TRBD1 matches 10 bases. The germline V gene has CDR1 MNHNS and CDR2 SASEGT. J gave up 0 bases and V 3 bases, and 2 bases lay outside the gene matches. The CDR3 covers 17 residues. In nucleotides, the CDR3 is TGTGCCAGCAGTGATAGGACAGGGGGCTCCTATAATTCACCCCTCCACTTT. Protein sequence: CASSDRTGGSYNSPLHF.

This rearrangement joins TRBV3-1 (or the pseudogene TRBV3-2) to TRBJ2-3; tentative D call: TRBD1 (5 bases). This CDR3 contains 15 residues. V lost 6 bases and J lost 1, with 14 bases in between. Germline V gene sequence: CDR1 LGHDT, CDR2 YNNKEL (reference sequence). The CDR3 nucleotides are TGTGCCAGCAGTCGTACCAGGGCCGGCACAGATACGCAGTATTTT. This encodes CASSRTRAGTDTQYF.

To note about this clone: Other DNA sequences from this sample encode an identical CDR3 as well. This chain connects TRBV30 to TRBJ2-7; 13 nucleotides line up with TRBD2. The CDR3 runs to 15 residues. Germline CDR1 and CDR2: GTSNPN and SVGIG (reference sequence). Trimming at V came to 0 bases and at J to 4 bases, leaving 3 bases not matched to a gene. The DNA for the CDR3 is TGTGCCTGGAGTGTACTAGCGGGAGGGCCGTACGAGCAGTACTTC. This translates into CAWSVLAGGPYEQYF.

A few counts support this clone. The V gene is TRBV30, the J gene TRBJ1-2; D unresolved. CDR3 length: 12 residues. The V and J ends lost 7 bases and 4 bases respectively, with 13 bases between them. CDR1 is GTSNPN and CDR2 is SVGIG in the germline V gene (reference sequence). CDR3 bases: TGTGCCTCCGCACGACGGAGCTATGGCTACACCTTC. Translation gives CASARRSYGYTF.

This clone was seen once. The V call is TRBV2, the J call TRBJ2-7, with 9 bases lining up with TRBD2. The CDR3 length is 15 residues. Germline values: CDR1 SNHLY, CDR2 FYNNEI. The trim removed 6 bases at V and 7 bases at J, leaving 13 bases unmatched. The CDR3: CASRELVAGAREQYF. CDR3 coding DNA: TGTGCCAGCAGGGAATTAGTAGCGGGAGCTCGGGAGCAGTACTTC.

V and J are TRBV28 and TRBJ1-3, with TRBD1 as a possible D gene (6 bases). The CDR3 covers 16 residues. The ends were cut back, 6 bases at V and 3 bases at J, with 18 bases in the middle. Germline CDR1 reads MDHEN; CDR2 reads SYDVKM. The CDR3 region is CASSLEQGLGGNTIYF. The CDR3, as DNA: TGTGCCAGCAGCCTAGAACAGGGTCTGGGTGGAAACACCATATATTTT.

This clone was seen only once. The J gene is TRBJ2-1, the V gene TRBV6-5; 8 nucleotides align to TRBD1. The CDR3 is 14 residues long. With 5 bases clipped from V and 6 bases from J, the junction kept 6 bases outside the gene matches. CDR1 is MNHEY and CDR2 is SVGAGI in the germline V gene. The CDR3 bases are TGTGCCAGCAGTCGACAGGGGCGAGGCAATGAGCAGTTCTTC. This translates into CASSRQGRGNEQFF.

The V gene is TRBV16, the J gene TRBJ2-2; TRBD2 is a possible D gene (5 bases). The CDR3 contains 17 residues. V was clipped by 1 base and J by 4 bases, with 16 bases between them. Germline V gene lookup returns CDR1 KGHSY and CDR2 FQNENV. CDR3: CASSQFGPSKSTGELFF. The CDR3 DNA is TGTGCCAGCAGCCAATTCGGCCCTAGCAAGTCCACCGGGGAGCTGTTTTTT.

This clone was detected once. This sequence joins TRBV15 and TRBJ2-7; either TRBD1 or TRBD2 may fit D (6 bases each). V was cut by 4 bases and J by 12 bases, with 22 bases left in between. Germline values: CDR1 LNHNV, CDR2 YYDKDF (reference sequence). This CDR3 has 14 residues. The CDR3: CATSKPFLGGLRYF. For the CDR3, the DNA is TGTGCCACCAGCAAGCCTTTCCTCGGGGGCCTCCGGTACTTC.

The genes are TRBV19 and TRBJ1-2; maybe TRBD1 (5 bases). The CDR3 totals 12 residues. V shed 8 bases and J shed 3 bases, with 10 bases lying between them. Germline V gene lookup returns CDR1 LNHDA and CDR2 SQIVND (reference sequence). CDR3 nucleotide sequence: TGTGCCAGTCGGGGACCATACTATGGCTACACCTTC. This gives the protein CASRGPYYGYTF.

The chain couples TRBV5-1 to TRBJ2-1; TRBD2 agrees at 8 bases. Trimming removed 4 bases from V and 8 bases from J; junction bases left unmatched: 14. Germline V gene data show CDR1 as SGHRS and CDR2 as YFSETQ. This CDR3 region has 16 residues. CDR3 loop: CASSPTDGLARYEQFF. CDR3 coding DNA: TGCGCCAGCAGCCCCACGGACGGACTAGCTCGGTATGAGCAGTTCTTC. The whole variable domain, remainder taken from reference TRBV5-1 and TRBJ2-1, is KAGVTQTPRYLIKTRGQQVTLSCSPISGHRSVSWYQQTPGQGLQFLFEYFSETQRNKGNFPGRFSGRQFSNSRSEMNVSTLELGDSALYLCASSPTDGLARYEQFFGPGTRLTVL.

V is TRBV6-2 or TRBV6-3 and J is TRBJ2-7; 10 nucleotides agree with TRBD2. CDR3 length equals 17 residues. The V gene end was trimmed by 0 bases and the J gene end by 1 base; junction bases not matched to a gene: 6. Per the germline V gene, CDR1 is MNHEY and CDR2 is SVGEGT. The DNA of the CDR3 is TGTGCCAGCAGTTACTCAGTACTAGCGGGACGTTCCTACGAGCAGTACTTC. Protein product: CASSYSVLAGRSYEQYF.

In this sample, this clone turned up once. J is TRBJ1-2 and V is TRBV30; no clear D gene. V was clipped by 1 base and J by 4 bases, with 16 bases between them. CDR3 length equals 15 residues. Germline CDR1 reads GTSNPN; CDR2 reads SVGIG (reference sequence). The CDR3 nucleotides are TGTGCCTGGAGTGCCGGGATAATTGATCGCTATGGCTACACCTTC. This codes for CAWSAGIIDRYGYTF. The complete variable domain, with remaining parts taken from reference TRBV30 and TRBJ1-2, reads SQTIHQWPATLVQPVGSPLSLECTVEGTSNPNLYWYRQAAGRGLQLLFYSVGIGQISSEVPQNLSASRPQDRQFILSSKKLLLSDSGFYLCAWSAGIIDRYGYTFGSGTRLTVV.

The gene calls are TRBV2 and TRBJ1-5; D is unclear. The CDR3 covers 12 residues. CDR1 is SNHLY, CDR2 FYNNEI, per germline. Between the trimmed V and J ends, which lost 6 bases and 6 bases, there was a span of 9 bases. The CDR3 spells CASRGIGQPQHF. CDR3 nucleotide sequence: TGTGCCAGCAGGGGGATTGGTCAGCCCCAGCATTTT.

The genes are TRBV5-1 and TRBJ2-6; 11 bases are a match to TRBD1. Germline values: CDR1 SGHRS, CDR2 YFSETQ. This CDR3 is built from 18 residues. V lost 2 bases, J lost 2 bases, and 6 bases stayed unmatched. CDR3 sequence: CASSLPGQGGPGANVLTF. The CDR3 nucleotides read TGCGCCAGCAGCTTACCGGGACAGGGGGGTCCTGGGGCCAACGTCCTGACTTTC.

The rearrangement joins TRBV19 to TRBJ2-1; 14 nucleotides line up with TRBD2. The CDR3 is made up of 16 amino acids. The ends lost 6 bases at V and 10 bases at J; junction bases unmatched: 11. Germline V CDR1 and CDR2: LNHDA, SQIVND (reference sequence). CDR3 in DNA: TGTGCCAGTAGGGCCCAGGGGACTAGCGGGAGTGGAGAGCAGTTCTTC. The encoded protein is CASRAQGTSGSGEQFF.

The chain has TRBV6-5 and TRBJ1-5; D unresolved. The CDR3 consists of 14 residues. V lost 5 bases, J lost 0 bases, and 8 bases lay in between. Germline values: CDR1 MNHEY, CDR2 SVGAGI. The CDR3 bases are TGTGCCAGCAGTCGGGGAGATAGCAATCAGCCCCAGCATTTT. Its protein is CASSRGDSNQPQHF.

This sequence joins TRBV7-3 and TRBJ1-3; the D gene is possibly TRBD1 (6 bases). The CDR3 is 15 amino acids. The germline gives CDR1 SGHTA, CDR2 FQGTGA. Between the trimmed V and J ends, which lost 2 bases and 0 bases, there was a span of 8 bases. The DNA for the CDR3 is TGTGCCAGCAGCTTAGGACAGTCCTCTGGAAACACCATATATTTT. This translates into CASSLGQSSGNTIYF.

This chain joins TRBV7-2 and TRBJ2-3, with TRBD2 as a possible D gene (6 bases). CDR3 length: 15 amino acids. Germline CDR1 is SGHTA and CDR2 is FQGNSA. With 4 bases removed from V and 3 bases from J, the gap between germline ends came to 14 bases. CDR3 nucleotides: TGTGCCAGCAGCTACGGCGGGGCCCGGACAGATACGCAGTATTTT. The encoded protein is CASSYGGARTDTQYF. Complete variable domain (other parts from reference TRBV7-2 and TRBJ2-3): GAGVSQSPSNKVTEKGKDVELRCDPISGHTALYWYRQSLGQGLEFLIYFQGNSAPDKSGLPSDRFSAERTGGSVSTLTIQRTQQEDSAVYLCASSYGGARTDTQYFGPGTRLTVL.

V usage is TRBV11-2 and J usage is TRBJ2-7; no firm D call. Germline CDR1 and CDR2: SGHAT and FQNNGV. The CDR3 spans 14 residues. V lost 5 bases and J lost 0, with 11 bases in between. This chain's CDR3 is CASSGPADSYEQYF. CDR3 bases: TGTGCCAGCAGCGGCCCCGCAGACTCCTACGAGCAGTACTTC. Full variable domain (remainder filled in from reference TRBV11-2 and TRBJ2-7): EAGVAQSPRYKIIEKRQSVAFWCNPISGHATLYWYQQILGQGPKLLIQFQNNGVVDDSQLPKDRFSAERLKGVDSTLKIQPAKLEDSAVYLCASSGPADSYEQYFGPGTRLTVT.

J is TRBJ1-2 and V is TRBV29-1; 10 nucleotides match TRBD1. Germline assignment: CDR1 SQVTM and CDR2 ANQGSEA. J lost 7 bases, V lost 6 bases, and 11 bases had no gene match. The CDR3 runs 14 residues. CDR3 nucleotide sequence: TGCAGCGTGGGGACAGGGGAGTGGGGGCTTGGCTACACCTTC. Protein sequence: CSVGTGEWGLGYTF.

The chain recombines TRBV20-1 with TRBJ2-1; 8 nucleotides line up with TRBD1. The CDR3 totals 11 residues. The germline V gene encodes CDR1 DFQATT and CDR2 SNEGSKA (reference sequence). The junction had 11 bases not matched to a gene; V was cut back by 6 bases and J by 16 bases. The CDR3 loop is CSAQQGVYRFF. In DNA form, the CDR3 reads TGCAGTGCCCAACAGGGGGTGTATCGCTTCTTC.

The chain employs TRBV30 and TRBJ2-1; D remains unclear. The germline CDR1 and CDR2 sequences are GTSNPN and SVGIG (reference sequence). The CDR3 consists of 11 residues. The V gene lost 7 bases and the J gene lost 13 bases, with 17 bases spanning the gap. CDR3 in DNA: TGTGCCTTGCCCCACTCGGCTCGACAGTTCTTC. Residues: CALPHSARQFF. Full variable domain (outside the CDR3, taken from reference TRBV30 and TRBJ2-1): SQTIHQWPATLVQPVGSPLSLECTVEGTSNPNLYWYRQAAGRGLQLLFYSVGIGQISSEVPQNLSASRPQDRQFILSSKKLLLSDSGFYLCALPHSARQFFGPGTRLTVL.

This clone has just one count. The chain is built from TRBV18 and TRBJ2-7; D ambiguous. Germline V gene lookup returns CDR1 KGHSH and CDR2 LQKENI. V shed 3 bases and J shed 1 base, with 10 bases lying between them. The CDR3 runs 14 residues. DNA for the CDR3: TGTGCCAGCTCACCTCTAGGAACTTCCTACGAGCAGTACTTC. Its translation is CASSPLGTSYEQYF.